A single sample is the source of the 3 T cell receptor beta chains below, sequenced in a study of shared clonotypes between healthy human individuals. In the naive CD8 group, cells lacked CD45RO and were positively selected for CCR7, so terminally differentiated effector memory CD45RA+ cells were left out. The assay was immunoSEQ multiplex PCR, and TCRdb's table has in-frame clones only and misses some. Among more than 550,000 clones, around 90% were seen once, and the ten largest hold approximately 25%. The sequenced material came from naive CD8+ T cells sorted from blood. The receptor source for this set is a young man in good health.

The chain employs TRBV9 and TRBJ2-2, with D unclear. This CDR3 is 15 amino acids long. Germline V lookup: CDR1 SGDLS, CDR2 YYNGEE. V was shortened by 6 bases and J by 0 bases, with 12 bases between the two germline ends. The CDR3 DNA reads TGTGCCAGCAATGTATATGGTGCGAACACCGGGGAGCTGTTTTTT. It yields the protein CASNVYGANTGELFF.

This clone was recorded only once. The chain carries TRBV5-4 and TRBJ2-5; TRBD2 matches at 7 bases. After removal of 2 bases from V and 4 bases from J, the junction contained 8 bases not matched to a gene. CDR3 length: 15 residues. Germline lookup yields CDR1 SGHNT and CDR2 YYREEE (reference sequence). As DNA, the CDR3 is TGTGCCAGCAGCTTCCAGACTAGCCCGCCAGAGACCCAGTACTTC. Residues: CASSFQTSPPETQYF.

This chain uses TRBV7-9 with TRBJ1-4, with no clear D. CDR3 length: 13 residues. V was pared by 5 bases and J by 0 bases, with 4 bases between. CDR1 and CDR2 (germline): SEHNR, FQNEAQ (reference sequence). The DNA of the CDR3 is TGTGCCAGCAGCCAAGCAACTAATGAAAAACTGTTTTTT. Translating gives CASSQATNEKLFF.